Below are 10 T cell receptor beta chains sequenced from a single sample in a study of cytomegalovirus exposure and HLA in healthy donors. Researchers ran the PCR with 60 Vbeta and 13 Jbeta primers. Profiling relied on immunoSEQ multiplex PCR, and the TCRdb table lists in-frame clones only, not all of them. The data show approximately 120,000 clones, less than 85% seen once. Sequencing was performed on PBMCs. The receptors were gathered from a female donor in good health and CMV-seronegative.

The table lists this clone with a few counts. V and J are TRBV29-1 and TRBJ2-3, with a weak D call TRBD1 (5 bases). Trimming stripped 4 bases from V and 1 base from J, with 12 bases between. CDR1 is SQVTM, CDR2 ANQGSEA, per germline. The CDR3 is made up of 14 amino acids. CDR3 in DNA: TGCAGCGTTGCAGGGTCCGCCGGCACAGATACGCAGTATTTT. Its protein product is CSVAGSAGTDTQYF.

This clone occurred once. The rearrangement joins TRBV6-5 to TRBJ1-2, with 9 bases that match TRBD1. The germline V gene encodes CDR1 MNHEY and CDR2 SVGAGI. The V and J ends lost 6 bases and 2 bases, in that order; junction bases with no gene match: 7. The CDR3 contains 15 residues. The CDR3 DNA reads TGTGCCAGCAGACCTGGACAGGGGTCCAACTATGGCTACACCTTC. Protein: CASRPGQGSNYGYTF.

This clone came up once. V usage is TRBV10-1 and J usage is TRBJ2-2, with TRBD1 identical over 8 bases. V lost 0 bases and J lost 4; bases outside the gene matches: 1. Germline CDR1 is WNHNN and CDR2 is SYGVQD (reference sequence). The CDR3 covers 15 residues. For the CDR3, the DNA is TGCGCCAGCAGTGAGTCCAGGGGGCTCACCGGGGAGCTGTTTTTT. Its protein is CASSESRGLTGELFF.

The chain is built from TRBV7-2 and TRBJ1-6, with 7 nucleotides matching TRBD1. Trimming at V came to 6 bases and at J to 6 bases, leaving 5 bases not matched to a gene. The CDR3 loop spans 14 amino acids. Germline CDR1 reads SGHTA; CDR2 reads FQGNSA. Written as DNA, the CDR3 is TGTGCCAGCAGGCTCGGGACAGTTAATTCACCCCTCCACTTT. It yields the protein CASRLGTVNSPLHF.

This clone has only one observation. The chain joins TRBV15 to TRBJ1-4; TRBD1 matches at 8 bases. Trimming cost V 0 bases and J 12 bases; bases outside gene matches: 0. This CDR3 spans 12 amino acids. Germline values: CDR1 LNHNV, CDR2 YYDKDF (reference sequence). CDR3 residues: CATSRDRGQLFF. The DNA for the CDR3 is TGTGCCACCAGCAGAGACAGGGGGCAACTGTTTTTT.

The V call is TRBV2, the J call TRBJ2-3, with 9 bases that match TRBD2. Germline V gives CDR1 SNHLY, CDR2 FYNNEI. The CDR3 sequence is 14 residues long. Unmatched junction bases numbered 4, after V lost 7 bases and J lost 2 bases. The CDR3 nucleotides read TGTGCCAGCAACCTAGCGGGGAACACAGATACGCAGTATTTT. This sequence encodes CASNLAGNTDTQYF.

The genes are TRBV6-1 and TRBJ1-6; a weak D match, TRBD1 (6 bases). CDR1 and CDR2 from the germline V gene are MNHNS and SASEGT. The CDR3 is 14 residues long. V lost 5 bases to trimming and J lost 9 bases, with 14 bases between them. The CDR3 nucleotides read TGTGCCAGCAGTCCCCAGGGGTCCGCTTCACCCCTCCACTTT. As protein: CASSPQGSASPLHF.

The chain uses TRBV10-1 and TRBJ2-5; 10 bases map to TRBD1. Trimming removed 3 bases from V and 5 bases from J; junction bases left unmatched: 9. Germline assignment: CDR1 WNHNN and CDR2 SYGVQD (reference sequence). The CDR3 consists of 16 residues. The DNA of the CDR3 is TGCGCCAGCAGTGACCGGCGGGGGGACAGGGGCGAGACCCAGTACTTC. It translates to CASSDRRGDRGETQYF.

This rearrangement joins TRBV7-6 to TRBJ1-2; 7 bases agree with TRBD1. The CDR3 totals 16 residues. CDR1 SGHVS and CDR2 FNYEAQ come from the germline V gene. The J segment lost 4 bases and the V segment lost 4 bases, leaving 12 bases of the junction unmatched. The DNA of the CDR3 is TGTGCCAGCAGCTCCTATCCCCAGGGGGGAGGCTATGGCTACACCTTC. This encodes CASSSYPQGGGYGYTF.

The V and J genes are TRBV6-5 and TRBJ2-7, with D unclear. The ends were cut back, 2 bases at V and 2 bases at J, with 7 bases in the middle. This CDR3 is built from 13 residues. Germline CDR1 is MNHEY and CDR2 is SVGAGI. The CDR3 DNA reads as TGTGCCAGCAGTTACAGCCGTGCCTACGAGCAGTACTTC. Amino acids: CASSYSRAYEQYF.